The 6 T cell receptor beta chains below come from one sample, sequenced in a study of T cell changes during pregnancy in multiple sclerosis. Assay used: immunoSEQ multiplex PCR; TCRdb lists only in-frame clones, some missing. Counted here are some 110,000 clones, around 90% occurring once; the ten biggest clones make up roughly 1.5%. Source: peripheral blood, taken after pregnancy. The source of these receptors is a female donor with multiple sclerosis, enrolled in a pregnancy study.

The chain combines TRBV18 with TRBJ2-2; 9 bases fit TRBD2. With V trimmed by 2 bases and J by 5 bases, 3 bases remained unmatched. CDR3 length: 15 amino acids. CDR1 and CDR2 (germline): KGHSH, LQKENI. This CDR3 is CASSPASGRTGELFF. The CDR3 DNA follows: TGTGCCAGCTCACCAGCGAGCGGGAGGACCGGGGAGCTGTTTTTT.

The J gene is TRBJ2-1, the V gene TRBV5-6, with D possibly matching TRBD2 (6 bases). The V end was cut by 0 bases, the J end by 7 bases, with 14 bases between. The CDR3 contains 15 residues. From germline, CDR1 is SGHDT and CDR2 YYEEEE. The CDR3 DNA follows: TGTGCCAGCAGCTTGGTAGGCCGCGGGATGAATGAGCAGTTCTTC. Its translation: CASSLVGRGMNEQFF.

The sample holds one count of this clone. This chain connects TRBV4-1 to TRBJ2-1, with D maybe TRBD2 (6 bases). V lost 3 bases, J lost 9 bases, and 12 bases lay in between. CDR1 and CDR2 (germline): MGHRA, YSYEKL. The CDR3 is 13 residues long. The CDR3 here is CASSHVGSGEQFF. CDR3 in DNA: TGCGCCAGCAGCCACGTCGGGAGTGGTGAGCAGTTCTTC.

The rearrangement links TRBV5-6 to TRBJ1-2; TRBD1 matches 7 bases. Germline V gene lookup returns CDR1 SGHDT and CDR2 YYEEEE. The ends lost 3 bases at V and 12 bases at J; junction bases unmatched: 5. The CDR3 runs 11 residues. The CDR3 region is CASSSGRGHTF. CDR3 nucleotide sequence: TGTGCCAGCAGCTCCGGGAGGGGGCACACCTTC.

In its sample, this clone was seen a few times. The chain recombines TRBV16 with TRBJ1-1, with D uncertain. Trimming stripped 0 bases from V and 4 bases from J, with 12 bases between. Looked up from germline, CDR1 is KGHSY and CDR2 is FQNENV. This CDR3 region has 15 residues. The CDR3 sequence: CASSQSSGGLTEAFF. The CDR3 DNA is TGTGCCAGCAGCCAATCTAGTGGCGGACTCACTGAAGCTTTCTTT.

The chain is built from TRBV29-1 and TRBJ2-1; D call uncertain. CDR1 SQVTM and CDR2 ANQGSEA come from the germline V gene. CDR3 length: 12 amino acids. V was trimmed by 6 bases and J by 5 bases, leaving 11 bases between them. This CDR3 reads CSVRVVDNEQFF. Here the CDR3 DNA reads TGCAGCGTCCGGGTCGTAGACAATGAGCAGTTCTTC.